The 30 T cell receptor beta chains below come from one sample, sequenced in a study of cytomegalovirus exposure and HLA in healthy donors. Primers: 60 Vbeta forward and 13 Jbeta reverse. Some clones are missing from TCRdb's copy, which holds only in-frame ones; the method was immunoSEQ multiplex PCR. The repertoire holds 200,000 to 250,000 clones, with over 75% as singletons. The sequencing input was PBMCs. The receptors shown here come from a young woman in good health and CMV-seronegative.

The rearrangement links TRBV25-1 to TRBJ2-3; 10 positions agree with TRBD1. Losses at the gene ends were 2 bases for V and 3 bases for J; bases not matched to a gene: 2. Germline V lookup: CDR1 MGHDK, CDR2 SYGVNS. This CDR3 is built from 15 residues. The CDR3 reads CASSEGTGATDTQYF. CDR3 DNA: TGTGCCAGCAGTGAAGGGACAGGGGCGACAGATACGCAGTATTTT.

This clone showed up just once. As DNA, the CDR3 is TGCGCCAGCAGCTGGGGGGGGCCGGATGAAAAACTGTTTTTT. This sequence encodes CASSWGGPDEKLFF. The chain couples TRBV5-1 to TRBJ1-4, with D possibly being TRBD1 (6 bases). The CDR3 spans 14 residues. Trimming shortened V by 3 bases and J by 6 bases, and 12 bases separated the two germline ends. CDR1 is SGHRS and CDR2 is YFSETQ in the germline V gene.

J is TRBJ1-1 and V is TRBV9; D unresolved. The CDR3 has 15 amino acids. Germline V gene data show CDR1 as SGDLS and CDR2 as YYNGEE. Trimming stripped 0 bases from V and 1 base from J, with 10 bases between. DNA for the CDR3: TGTGCCAGCAGCGTAGCTCCCGCGGGGAACACTGAAGCTTTCTTT. Translated: CASSVAPAGNTEAFF.

The DNA of the CDR3 is TGCGCCAGCAGCCCACTATATGCCCAGACTAGCGGGAGACATACCGGGGAGCTGTTTTTT. This encodes CASSPLYAQTSGRHTGELFF. The chain carries TRBV4-1 and TRBJ2-2; 12 bases align to TRBD2. J lost 5 bases, V lost 4 bases, and 17 bases had no gene match. CDR1 is MGHRA, CDR2 YSYEKL, per germline. The CDR3 spans 20 residues.

The table lists this clone with a count of one. The chain has TRBV2 and TRBJ2-7; 13 nucleotides align to TRBD2. J gave up 11 bases and V 7 bases, and 5 bases lay outside the gene matches. This CDR3 is 12 amino acids long. Germline V lookup: CDR1 SNHLY, CDR2 FYNNEI. The CDR3 sequence: CASTGLAGEKYF. CDR3 DNA: TGTGCCAGCACCGGACTAGCGGGAGAGAAGTACTTC.

The genes are TRBV18 and TRBJ2-7; tentative D call: TRBD1 (6 bases). V was clipped by 6 bases and J by 6 bases, with 21 bases between them. Germline V gene data show CDR1 as KGHSH and CDR2 as LQKENI. The CDR3 covers 15 residues. The CDR3 region has the DNA TGTGCCAGCTCCCTGGCCCCGGACAGCATGAGCGAGCAGTACTTC. This codes for CASSLAPDSMSEQYF.

The chain links TRBV2 to TRBJ2-7, with 7 bases that match TRBD2. The V segment lost 8 bases and the J segment 6 bases; nucleotides outside the gene matches: 19. CDR1 is SNHLY and CDR2 is FYNNEI in the germline V gene. There are 16 residues in the CDR3. CDR3 residues: CASDVIPGLREREQYF. The CDR3 DNA is TGTGCCAGCGATGTGATACCGGGACTAAGGGAGCGCGAGCAGTACTTC.

This clone has a single count. The V gene is TRBV28, the J gene TRBJ2-7; 12 bases line up with TRBD2. The CDR3 sequence is 16 residues long. Trimming cost V 7 bases and J 0 bases; bases outside gene matches: 7. CDR1 MDHEN and CDR2 SYDVKM come from the germline V gene. DNA for the CDR3: TGTGCCAGCAAAGCTAGCGGGAGGGCCCTCTCCTACGAGCAGTACTTC. Amino acid sequence: CASKASGRALSYEQYF. Together with reference TRBV28 and TRBJ2-7, the CDR3 gives the full variable domain: DVKVTQSSRYLVKRTGEKVFLECVQDMDHENMFWYRQDPGLGLRLIYFSYDVKMKEKGDIPEGYSVSREKKERFSLILESASTNQTSMYLCASKASGRALSYEQYFGPGTRLTVT.

The chain joins TRBV5-4 to TRBJ2-1; 10 positions agree with TRBD2. Germline CDR1 and CDR2: SGHNT and YYREEE (reference sequence). The V gene end was trimmed by 6 bases and the J gene end by 8 bases; junction bases not matched to a gene: 14. This CDR3 is built from 16 residues. The CDR3 loop reads CASTQKAGGPRDEQFF. In nucleotides, the CDR3 is TGTGCCAGCACCCAAAAAGCGGGGGGGCCTCGCGATGAGCAGTTCTTC.

The V gene is TRBV30, the J gene TRBJ1-2; unclear D gene. The germline V and J ends were trimmed by 7 bases and 5 bases, with 20 bases remaining between them. Germline CDR1 GTSNPN, CDR2 SVGIG (reference sequence). The CDR3 has 14 amino acids. The CDR3 DNA follows: TGTGCCTTCGGAGTGCTTCATACGGCATATGGCTACACCTTC. Its translation is CAFGVLHTAYGYTF.

This clone was recorded a few times. Its ends do not fully match the called genes, so a read error is possible. This chain uses TRBV7-9 with TRBJ2-3; the D gene is possibly TRBD1 (5 bases). The CDR3 runs 12 residues. Germline CDR1 reads SEHNR; CDR2 reads FQNEAQ (reference sequence). The CDR3 protein is CSSSFRADTQYF. DNA of the CDR3: TGTTCCAGCAGCTTCAGGGCAGATACGCAGTATTTT.

This clone has just a few counts. The chain joins TRBV6-6 to TRBJ1-6; no reliable D call. The germline CDR1 and CDR2 sequences are MNHNY and SVGAGI (reference sequence). The CDR3 totals 11 residues. The germline V and J ends were trimmed by 5 bases and 7 bases, with 3 bases remaining between them. The CDR3 loop is CASSTNSPLHF. The CDR3 nucleotides are TGTGCCAGCAGTACAAATTCACCCCTCCACTTT.

This clone was seen a few times. The CDR3, as DNA: TGCGCCAGCAGCTTGGAAGGGACAGCCTTTAGCACAGATACGCAGTATTTT. Amino acid sequence: CASSLEGTAFSTDTQYF. V gene TRBV5-1 combines with J gene TRBJ2-3; 7 positions agree with TRBD1. The V and J ends lost 0 bases and 0 bases, in that order; junction bases with no gene match: 7. This CDR3 is built from 17 residues. Germline V gene lookup returns CDR1 SGHRS and CDR2 YFSETQ. The variable domain in full, with the rest retrieved from reference TRBV5-1 and TRBJ2-3, is KAGVTQTPRYLIKTRGQQVTLSCSPISGHRSVSWYQQTPGQGLQFLFEYFSETQRNKGNFPGRFSGRQFSNSRSEMNVSTLELGDSALYLCASSLEGTAFSTDTQYFGPGTRLTVL.

The J gene is TRBJ2-3, the V gene TRBV18; D not certain. Trimming cost V 2 bases and J 2 bases, with 8 bases left between them. Germline V gene sequence: CDR1 KGHSH, CDR2 LQKENI. This CDR3 comprises 14 residues. CDR3 sequence: CASSPAIYTDTQYF. CDR3 nucleotides: TGTGCCAGCTCACCAGCGATTTACACAGATACGCAGTATTTT.

The rearrangement joins TRBV7-9 to TRBJ2-7; D perhaps matches TRBD1 (5 bases). With 5 bases removed from V and 4 bases from J, the gap between germline ends came to 18 bases. Germline CDR1 and CDR2: SEHNR and FQNEAQ (reference sequence). The CDR3 is made up of 15 amino acids. The CDR3 protein is CASSRTRAGPYEQYF. CDR3 sequence (DNA): TGTGCCAGCAGCCGAACCCGGGCAGGGCCGTACGAGCAGTACTTC. Complete variable domain (other parts from reference TRBV7-9 and TRBJ2-7): DTGVSQNPRHKITKRGQNVTFRCDPISEHNRLYWYRQTLGQGPEFLTYFQNEAQLEKSRLLSDRFSAERPKGSFSTLEIQRTEQGDSAMYLCASSRTRAGPYEQYFGPGTRLTVT.

The V gene is TRBV2, the J gene TRBJ1-5; 9 nucleotides agree with TRBD1. The CDR3 is 14 amino acids. V dropped 4 bases and J dropped 7; count of bases not matched to a gene: 5. Germline CDR1 SNHLY, CDR2 FYNNEI. The CDR3 DNA reads as TGTGCCAGCAGTGGAACAGGGGGCTGGCAGCCCCAGCATTTT. Protein: CASSGTGGWQPQHF.

J is TRBJ2-7 and V is TRBV6-5, with TRBD1 identical over 9 bases. Germline V gene data show CDR1 as MNHEY and CDR2 as SVGAGI. Trimming took 5 bases from V and 3 from J; bases not matched to a gene: 8. CDR3 size: 15 residues. The CDR3 DNA reads as TGTGCCAGCAGTCGGTCGACAGGGGGAGGCTACGAGCAGTACTTC. It is translated as CASSRSTGGGYEQYF.

In this sample, this clone turned up a few times. The chain combines TRBV27 with TRBJ1-5, with TRBD1 matching over 7 bases. The V gene's germline CDR1 is MNHEY and CDR2 SMNVEV (reference sequence). CDR3 length equals 14 residues. Trimming at V came to 3 bases and at J to 7 bases, leaving 6 bases not matched to a gene. The chain's CDR3 is CASSFDRASQPQHF. CDR3 coding DNA: TGTGCCAGCAGTTTTGACAGGGCAAGCCAGCCCCAGCATTTT.

CDR3 sequence reads: CASSSREVLAKNIQYF. Here the CDR3 DNA reads TGCGCCAGCAGCAGTCGGGAGGTGCTAGCCAAAAACATTCAGTACTTC. The chain is built from TRBV4-1 and TRBJ2-4, with 7 bases matching TRBD2. The ends lost 5 bases at V and 0 bases at J; junction bases unmatched: 7. Germline loops: CDR1 MGHRA, CDR2 YSYEKL. The CDR3 spans 16 residues.

The sample holds a few counts of this clone. This chain links TRBV10-3 with TRBJ2-5, with 10 bases fitting TRBD2. The CDR3 loop spans 17 amino acids. Germline trimming cut 1 base from V and 5 bases from J; bases unmatched to any gene: 10. Germline V CDR1 and CDR2: ENHRY, SYGVKD. CDR3 sequence reads: CAISEWLAGDRGETQYF. Written as DNA, the CDR3 is TGTGCCATCAGTGAGTGGCTAGCGGGGGACCGGGGGGAGACCCAGTACTTC.

This sequence joins TRBV6-6 and TRBJ2-7; 8 bases match TRBD2. Per germline, CDR1 MNHNY and CDR2 SVGAGI (reference sequence). The trim removed 2 bases at V and 7 bases at J, leaving 7 bases unmatched. CDR3 length equals 14 residues. CDR3 residues: CASSYPGGGREQYF. The CDR3 DNA follows: TGTGCCAGCAGTTACCCGGGGGGGGGAAGGGAGCAGTACTTC.

Only one count was recorded for this clone. As DNA, the CDR3 is TGTGCCAGCAGCTTGGGACTGCAGAACTATGGCTACACCTTC. It codes for CASSLGLQNYGYTF. The chain links TRBV5-6 to TRBJ1-2; D gene ambiguous. The germline V gene encodes CDR1 SGHDT and CDR2 YYEEEE. This CDR3 spans 14 amino acids. V was clipped by 0 bases and J by 2 bases, with 8 bases between them.

The rearrangement joins TRBV11-2 to TRBJ2-7, with 8 bases that match TRBD2. Germline V gives CDR1 SGHAT, CDR2 FQNNGV. Losses at the gene ends were 1 base for V and 1 base for J; bases not matched to a gene: 6. The CDR3 is 16 residues long. The CDR3 nucleotides read TGTGCCAGCAGCTTAGCAACGGGACTAGTGTCCTACGAGCAGTACTTC. This translates into CASSLATGLVSYEQYF.

The chain uses TRBV25-1 and TRBJ1-2; no reliable D call. This CDR3 contains 14 residues. Germline lookup yields CDR1 MGHDK and CDR2 SYGVNS. With 1 base removed from V and 2 bases from J, the gap between germline ends came to 8 bases. CDR3 sequence: CASSELAGNYGYTF. Written as DNA, the CDR3 is TGTGCCAGCAGTGAATTAGCGGGAAACTATGGCTACACCTTC.

This clone occurred a few times. The chain couples TRBV7-8 to TRBJ1-2; D gene unclear. Per the germline V gene, CDR1 is SGHVS and CDR2 is FQNEAQ. The V gene lost 7 bases and the J gene lost 4 bases, with 16 bases spanning the gap. The CDR3 loop spans 14 amino acids. The DNA for the CDR3 is TGTGCCAGCACAAACCAGGTGGGGAGCTATGGCTACACCTTC. Its translation is CASTNQVGSYGYTF. Using reference TRBV7-8 and TRBJ1-2 for the parts outside the CDR3, the full variable domain is GAGVSQSPRYKVAKRGQDVALRCDPISGHVSLFWYQQALGQGPEFLTYFQNEAQLDKSGLPSDRFFAERPEGSVSTLKIQRTQQEDSAVYLCASTNQVGSYGYTFGSGTRLTVV.

The V and J genes are TRBV6-1 and TRBJ1-2, with 7 bases aligning to TRBD1. This CDR3 region has 14 residues. Trimming took 6 bases from V and 8 from J; bases not matched to a gene: 12. CDR1 is MNHNS, CDR2 SASEGT, per germline. CDR3: CASRGTAPRRGYTF. The CDR3 bases are TGTGCCAGCAGGGGGACAGCTCCTCGTAGAGGCTACACCTTC.

The V and J genes are TRBV7-3 and TRBJ2-3; 7 positions match TRBD2. The CDR3 extends over 14 amino acids. The germline CDR1 and CDR2 sequences are SGHTA and FQGTGA. J was trimmed by 0 bases and V by 4 bases; bases with no gene match: 1. The CDR3 reads CASSWGGSTDTQYF. The CDR3 bases are TGTGCCAGCAGCTGGGGGGGTAGCACAGATACGCAGTATTTT.

V usage is TRBV7-8 and J usage is TRBJ1-2; D unclear. V dropped 1 base and J dropped 5 bases, with 8 bases sitting between them. CDR1 SGHVS and CDR2 FQNEAQ come from the germline V gene. The CDR3 loop spans 13 amino acids. The CDR3 DNA follows: TGTGCCAGCAGCTTAGGCGGCAGTTATGGCTACACCTTC. Residues: CASSLGGSYGYTF.

The rearrangement joins TRBV5-1 to TRBJ2-7; tentatively, D is TRBD1 (6 bases). The CDR3 is 13 residues long. Trimming left V 5 bases short and J 4 bases short, with 13 bases between. Germline-derived CDR1 and CDR2 are SGHRS and YFSETQ. DNA of the CDR3: TGCGCCAGCAGAAGGGACACCTTATACGAGCAGTACTTC. Translating it yields CASRRDTLYEQYF.

In the case of this clone: Relative to the germline gene, one junction end is altered; a read error may explain this. V usage is TRBV28 and J usage is TRBJ1-4, with TRBD1 as a possible D gene (5 bases). There are 16 residues in the CDR3. Germline loops: CDR1 MDHEN, CDR2 SYDVKM. DNA of the CDR3: TGTGCCAGCAGAATCCACCAGGGTGACCTTAATCAAAAACTGTTTTTT. Its protein is CASRIHQGDLNQKLFF.